Listed below are T cell receptor beta chains from one sample, sequenced in a study of cytomegalovirus exposure and HLA in healthy donors. Data came from immunoSEQ multiplex PCR; TCRdb stores just in-frame clones and leaves some out. The sample lists 67,000 or so clones, 90% to 95% occurring once. The sample was PBMCs. The origin of the receptors is a young man in good health and CMV-seropositive. Both conserved end residues are part of each CDR3. The D gene is left open where the match is weak. Where a row states a size, it is once, few, many or the class of an expanded clone; other rows omit it.

J: TRBJ2-7; V: TRBV5-6; size: .; length: 13; D: TRBD1; DNA: TGTGCCAGCAAGAGACAGGGGATATACGAGCAGTACTTC; CDR3: CASKRQGIYEQYF
J: TRBJ2-7; V: TRBV28; size: .; length: 14; D: TRBD2; DNA: TGTGCCAGCAGTTGGACTAGCGGGATATACGAGCAGTACTTC; CDR3: CASSWTSGIYEQYF
J: TRBJ2-7; V: TRBV5-1; size: .; length: 16; D: .; DNA: TGCGCCAGCAGCCTGGGGAGGACAGCAAGCTCCTACGAGCAGTACTTC; CDR3: CASSLGRTASSYEQYF
J: TRBJ1-2; V: TRBV4-1; size: .; length: 16; D: .; DNA: TGCGCCAGCAGCCAAGTCCAGGGCTTTGGGAACTATGGCTACACCTTC; CDR3: CASSQVQGFGNYGYTF
J: TRBJ2-2; V: TRBV9; size: once; length: 19; D: TRBD2; DNA: TGTGCCAGCAGCGTAGTGGGACTAGCGGGAGGAGGGAACACCGGGGAGCTGTTTTTT; CDR3: CASSVVGLAGGGNTGELFF
J: TRBJ2-7; V: TRBV7-9; size: .; length: 18; D: TRBD2; DNA: TGTGCCAGCAGCTCCTACTCTACTAGCGGGAGAAATCCCTACGAGCAGTACTTC; CDR3: CASSSYSTSGRNPYEQYF
J: TRBJ2-7; V: TRBV4-1; size: few; length: 14; D: TRBD2; DNA: TGCGCCAGCAGCCTAATAAAAGCGGGGGGCGAGCAGTACTTC; CDR3: CASSLIKAGGEQYF
J: TRBJ1-1; V: TRBV7-9; size: .; length: 16; D: TRBD1; DNA: TGTGCCAGCAGTCCCTCTACCGGGACAGGGGTCACTGAAGCTTTCTTT; CDR3: CASSPSTGTGVTEAFF
J: TRBJ2-4; V: TRBV19; size: .; length: 13; D: .; DNA: TGTGCCAGTAGCGACTTAGCCAAAAACATTCAGTACTTC; CDR3: CASSDLAKNIQYF
J: TRBJ2-1; V: TRBV28; size: few; length: 13; D: .; DNA: TGTGCCAGCAGAAGGACAGTCTCCAATGAGCAGTTCTTC; CDR3: CASRRTVSNEQFF
J: TRBJ2-5; V: TRBV11-2; size: .; length: 13; D: .; DNA: TGTGCCAGCAGCTTAGTTTCCAAAGAGACCCAGTACTTC; CDR3: CASSLVSKETQYF
J: TRBJ2-3; V: TRBV7-3; size: .; length: 15; D: TRBD2; DNA: TGTGCCAGCAGCTTATCGGGGGGTTTGGCAGATACGCAGTATTTT; CDR3: CASSLSGGLADTQYF
J: TRBJ1-4; V: TRBV7-8; size: .; length: 17; D: .; DNA: TGTGCCAGCAGCTTAGCGGGGCCTAAGGGAACTAATGAAAAACTGTTTTTT; CDR3: CASSLAGPKGTNEKLFF
J: TRBJ1-4; V: TRBV18; size: .; length: 16; D: TRBD1; DNA: TGTGCCAGCTCACTGACAGGGGACGCAACTAATGAAAAACTGTTTTTT; CDR3: CASSLTGDATNEKLFF
J: TRBJ1-2; V: TRBV6-5; size: .; length: 15; D: TRBD1; DNA: TGTGCCAGCGGGAATGACGCAGGGGGCAGCTATGGCTACACCTTC; CDR3: CASGNDAGGSYGYTF
J: TRBJ2-3; V: TRBV5-1; size: .; length: 16; D: TRBD2; DNA: TGCGCCAGCAGCTTAGGGACTAGCGGGGGGGCAGATACGCAGTATTTT; CDR3: CASSLGTSGGADTQYF
J: TRBJ1-1; V: TRBV6-5; size: .; length: 13; D: .; DNA: TGTGCCAGCAGTTACAGGGGGAACACTGAAGCTTTCTTT; CDR3: CASSYRGNTEAFF
J: TRBJ2-7; V: TRBV7-9; size: .; length: 12; D: .; DNA: TGTGCCAGCAGCTCCGGGTACTACGAGCAGTACTTC; CDR3: CASSSGYYEQYF
J: TRBJ2-7; V: TRBV29-1; size: .; length: 14; D: TRBD1; DNA: TGCAGCGTTGTGGGACAGGGCCTATCCTACGAGCAGTACTTC; CDR3: CSVVGQGLSYEQYF
J: TRBJ2-7; V: TRBV1; size: .; length: 17; D: .; DNA: TGCACCAGCAGCCCCCCGGGACTAGCGGGAGGGGCCTACGAGCAGTACTTC; CDR3: CTSSPPGLAGGAYEQYF
J: TRBJ1-2; V: TRBV9; size: .; length: 15; D: .; DNA: TGTGCCAGCAGCAATCGGGACTCGCAGGTCTTTGGCTACACCTTC; CDR3: CASSNRDSQVFGYTF
J: TRBJ2-7; V: TRBV11-2; size: once; length: 15; D: .; DNA: TGTGCCAGCAGCTTAATCCAGGGGAAAAGTAACGAGCAGTACTTC; CDR3: CASSLIQGKSNEQYF
J: TRBJ1-2; V: TRBV6-5; size: .; length: 13; D: TRBD1; DNA: TGTGCCAGCAGTTTTAACAGGGGGCTTGGCTACACCTTC; CDR3: CASSFNRGLGYTF
J: TRBJ2-7; V: TRBV5-1; size: .; length: 13; D: .; DNA: TGCGCCAGTTACCGGGACAAAACTTACGAGCAGTACTTC; CDR3: CASYRDKTYEQYF
J: TRBJ2-5; V: TRBV10-3; size: .; length: 14; D: TRBD2; DNA: TGTGCCATCAGTGAAGGAGGACTAGCGGAGACCCAGTACTTC; CDR3: CAISEGGLAETQYF
J: TRBJ2-4; V: TRBV6-1; size: .; length: 14; D: .; DNA: TGTGCCACCAGGGTCCCGGGAGGGGGCGGCATTCAGTACTTC; CDR3: CATRVPGGGGIQYF
J: TRBJ2-5; V: TRBV18; size: .; length: 13; D: .; DNA: TGTGCCAGCTCACCACCGGCCCAAGAGACCCAGTACTTC; CDR3: CASSPPAQETQYF
J: TRBJ1-2; V: TRBV6-6; size: once; length: 15; D: TRBD1; DNA: TGTGCCAGCAGTTACACTGGACAGGCAAGCTATGGCTACACCTTC; CDR3: CASSYTGQASYGYTF
J: TRBJ2-1; V: TRBV5-1; size: .; length: 14; D: .; DNA: TGCGCCAGCAGCTTAAGACAAACAGGGAATGAGCAGTTCTTC; CDR3: CASSLRQTGNEQFF
J: TRBJ2-5; V: TRBV7-3; size: .; length: 13; D: .; DNA: TGTGCCAGCAGCTTAGGGCCCCAAGAGACCCAGTACTTC; CDR3: CASSLGPQETQYF
J: TRBJ2-5; V: TRBV7-7; size: .; length: 15; D: TRBD1; DNA: TGTGCCAGCAGCGTACAGGGGGGACCTCAAGAGACCCAGTACTTC; CDR3: CASSVQGGPQETQYF
J: TRBJ1-1; V: TRBV10-3; size: .; length: 13; D: .; DNA: TGTGCCATCAGTGAGTCTTCCATCACTGAAGCTTTCTTT; CDR3: CAISESSITEAFF
J: TRBJ2-7; V: TRBV18; size: .; length: 15; D: TRBD2; DNA: TGTGCCAGCTCGCCTACTAGCGGGAGAATTTACGAGCAGTACTTC; CDR3: CASSPTSGRIYEQYF
J: TRBJ2-1; V: TRBV6-1; size: few; length: 15; D: .; DNA: TGTGCCAGCAGTGAAAGACGGGAGTTCCCCAATGAGCAGTTCTTC; CDR3: CASSERREFPNEQFF
J: TRBJ1-5; V: TRBV27; size: .; length: 14; D: TRBD1; DNA: TGTGCCAGCAGTGGGACAGGAGCGAATCAGCCCCAGCATTTT; CDR3: CASSGTGANQPQHF
J: TRBJ2-3; V: TRBV2; size: .; length: 14; D: .; DNA: TGTGCCAGCTTAAAGCGGAGTAGCACAGATACGCAGTATTTT; CDR3: CASLKRSSTDTQYF
J: TRBJ1-6; V: TRBV15; size: .; length: 16; D: .; DNA: TGTGCCACCAGCAGAGCGCGGGGGGGCCGTGGGTCACCCCTCCACTTT; CDR3: CATSRARGGRGSPLHF
J: TRBJ2-7; V: TRBV15; size: .; length: 15; D: TRBD1; DNA: TGTGCCACCAGCAGAGCCCGGACAGGCTCCTACGAGCAGTACTTC; CDR3: CATSRARTGSYEQYF
J: TRBJ2-1; V: TRBV7-2; size: .; length: 15; D: TRBD2; DNA: TGTGCCAGCAGCCTCACTAGCGGTCTCTACAATGAGCAGTTCTTC; CDR3: CASSLTSGLYNEQFF
J: TRBJ2-4; V: TRBV12-2; size: few; length: 16; D: .; DNA: TGTGCAAGTCGCTCACCAACCGGGACTAGCGGAGCCATTCAGTACTTC; CDR3: CASRSPTGTSGAIQYF
J: TRBJ2-3; V: TRBV7-9; size: .; length: 18; D: TRBD2; DNA: TGTGCCAGCAGCTTAGGGCTTTTGGCTAGCGGGGACACAGATACGCAGTATTTT; CDR3: CASSLGLLASGDTDTQYF
J: TRBJ2-1; V: TRBV5-4; size: .; length: 16; D: TRBD2; DNA: TGTGCCAGCAGCTTGAGGAAGGCGGGGGGGCATGGTGAGCAGTTCTTC; CDR3: CASSLRKAGGHGEQFF
J: TRBJ2-4; V: TRBV6-1; size: .; length: 17; D: .; DNA: TGTGCCAGCAGTGTCAAATGGGGCGAGCCGGCCAAAAACATTCAGTACTTC; CDR3: CASSVKWGEPAKNIQYF
J: TRBJ1-5; V: TRBV28; size: .; length: 21; D: TRBD1; DNA: TGTGCCAGCAGTTTCCGTCGGACAGGGCACACGCAAAGGGATAGCAATCAGCCCCAGCATTTT; CDR3: CASSFRRTGHTQRDSNQPQHF
J: TRBJ2-3; V: TRBV5-1; size: .; length: 14; D: .; DNA: TGCGCCAGCAGCTCTCAGGGGACCACAGATACGCAGTATTTT; CDR3: CASSSQGTTDTQYF
J: TRBJ1-2; V: TRBV19; size: .; length: 14; D: .; DNA: TGTGCCAGTAGTATTCAGACTACTAACTATGGCTACACCTTC; CDR3: CASSIQTTNYGYTF
J: TRBJ1-1; V: TRBV20-1; size: .; length: 10; D: .; DNA: TGCAGAGCCTTGAACACTGAAGCTTTCTTT; CDR3: CRALNTEAFF
J: TRBJ1-1; V: TRBV6-5; size: few; length: 13; D: TRBD1; DNA: TGTGCCAGCAGTACGGGACAGGGGATTGAAGCTTTCTTT; CDR3: CASSTGQGIEAFF
J: TRBJ2-3; V: TRBV5-4; size: .; length: 15; D: TRBD2; DNA: TGTGCCAGCAGCTTAGGACTAGCGGGGCAGGATACGCAGTATTTT; CDR3: CASSLGLAGQDTQYF
J: TRBJ2-2; V: TRBV19; size: few; length: 12; D: .; DNA: TGTGCCAGCCGCACTGTCGGCGGGGAGCTGTTTTTT; CDR3: CASRTVGGELFF
J: TRBJ2-7; V: TRBV10-3; size: .; length: 13; D: TRBD1; DNA: TGTGCCATCAGTTGGGACAGGGAGGACGAGCAGTACTTC; CDR3: CAISWDREDEQYF
J: TRBJ1-4; V: TRBV4-1; size: .; length: 18; D: .; DNA: TGCGCCAGCAGCCAAAGCGGACAGTCCTACCTATCTAATGAAAAACTGTTTTTT; CDR3: CASSQSGQSYLSNEKLFF
J: TRBJ2-4; V: TRBV5-1; size: .; length: 14; D: .; DNA: TGCGCCAGCAGCCCGGGCGACAGATCGCACATTCAGTACTTC; CDR3: CASSPGDRSHIQYF
J: TRBJ1-2; V: TRBV29-1; size: .; length: 15; D: .; DNA: TGCAGCGTCTTACTTAGGGGCACCAACTGGGGTGGCTACACCTTC; CDR3: CSVLLRGTNWGGYTF
J: TRBJ1-1; V: TRBV9; size: .; length: 15; D: .; DNA: TGTGCCAGCAGCTCGCACCCTGAGACAGCCACTGAAGCTTTCTTT; CDR3: CASSSHPETATEAFF
J: TRBJ2-5; V: TRBV4-2; size: .; length: 17; D: TRBD2; DNA: TGTGCCAGCAGCCATGTTTTGATAGCGGGAGATGAGGAGACCCAGTACTTC; CDR3: CASSHVLIAGDEETQYF
J: TRBJ1-4; V: TRBV6-6; size: .; length: 15; D: TRBD1; DNA: TGTGCCAGCAGTTACTGGGGACAGAGTAATGAAAAACTGTTTTTT; CDR3: CASSYWGQSNEKLFF
J: TRBJ2-5; V: TRBV28; size: .; length: 13; D: TRBD2; DNA: TGTGCCACCGATCGACTAGCAGAAGAGACCCAGTACTTC; CDR3: CATDRLAEETQYF
J: TRBJ1-1; V: TRBV5-1; size: .; length: 13; D: TRBD1; DNA: TGCGCCAGCAGCGCCCGACAGGGGGAGGAAGCTTTCTTT; CDR3: CASSARQGEEAFF
J: TRBJ2-5; V: TRBV7-2; size: .; length: 16; D: TRBD1; DNA: TGTGCCAGCAGCTTAAACCCTCAGGGGGCTGGGGAGACCCAGTACTTC; CDR3: CASSLNPQGAGETQYF